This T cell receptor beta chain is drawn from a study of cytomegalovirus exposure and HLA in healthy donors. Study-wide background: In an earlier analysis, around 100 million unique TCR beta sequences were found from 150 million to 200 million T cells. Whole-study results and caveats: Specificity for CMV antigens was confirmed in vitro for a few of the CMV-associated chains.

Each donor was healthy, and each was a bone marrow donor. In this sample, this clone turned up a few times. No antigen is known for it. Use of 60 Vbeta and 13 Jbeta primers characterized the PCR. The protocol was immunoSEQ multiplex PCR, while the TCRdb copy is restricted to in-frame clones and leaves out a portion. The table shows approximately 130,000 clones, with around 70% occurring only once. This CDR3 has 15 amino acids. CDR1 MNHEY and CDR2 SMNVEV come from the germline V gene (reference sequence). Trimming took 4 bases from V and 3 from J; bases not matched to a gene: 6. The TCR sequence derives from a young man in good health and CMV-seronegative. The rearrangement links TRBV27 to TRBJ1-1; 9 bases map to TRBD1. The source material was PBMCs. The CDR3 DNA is TGTGCCAGCAGTTACAGGGGGCTCGGCGACACTGAAGCTTTCTTT. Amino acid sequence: CASSYRGLGDTEAFF.